This T cell receptor beta chain was identified in a study of blood T cell repertoires in COVID-19. Trimming removed 6 bases at V and 0 bases at J, with 6 bases between. Per the germline V gene, CDR1 is MDHEN and CDR2 is SYDVKM. This CDR3 has 12 amino acids. Authors' analysis steps: Using reference gene primer amplification, nucleated cell counts were estimated. Here immunoSEQ multiplex PCR was the method, and the copy in TCRdb shows in-frame clones only, minus some. That table gives V, J and clone size, and the DNA gave D and trimming. The top ten hold 0.5% to 0.7% of the sample, which has around 30,000 clones, roughly 90% seen once.

The specimen was peripheral blood. The gene calls are TRBV28 and TRBJ2-7; D is undetermined. This receptor was identified in a woman between 40 and 55 years old with active or convalescent COVID-19. CDR3 in DNA: TGTGCCAGCAGCGAGCACTCCTACGAGCAGTACTTC. This translates into CASSEHSYEQYF.